The 30 T cell receptor beta chains below all came from one sample that was sequenced in a study of T cell responses to AZD1222 COVID-19 vaccine. The table came from immunoSEQ multiplex PCR; TCRdb's copy has only in-frame clones and leaves some out. Of 80,000 or so clones listed, roughly nine tenths are singletons. The source material was peripheral blood, sampled 28 days after the second AZD1222 dose. These receptor sequences come from an adult who received the AZD1222 COVID-19 vaccine.

J is TRBJ1-3 and V is TRBV18, with TRBD1 identical over 10 bases. There are 14 residues in the CDR3. Germline CDR1 KGHSH, CDR2 LQKENI. Losses at the gene ends were 8 bases for V and 4 bases for J; bases not matched to a gene: 5. CDR3 protein: CASRQGASGNTIYF. CDR3 coding DNA: TGTGCCAGCCGACAGGGGGCGTCCGGAAACACCATATATTTT.

This rearrangement joins TRBV12-5 to TRBJ1-5; D call uncertain. This CDR3 has 12 residues. Germline CDR1 is LGHNT and CDR2 is FRNRAP. V was clipped by 0 bases and J by 9 bases, with 6 bases between them. This chain's CDR3 is CASGLVLRPQHF. CDR3 in DNA: TGTGCTAGTGGTTTGGTCCTTCGGCCCCAGCATTTT.

The chain uses TRBV5-5 and TRBJ2-7, with 10 bases identical to TRBD1. Trimming removed 2 bases from V and 5 bases from J; junction bases left unmatched: 13. The CDR3 is 17 residues long. Germline CDR1 reads SGHKS; CDR2 reads YYEKEE (reference sequence). CDR3: CASSFPSGQGIIHEQYF. The CDR3 region has the DNA TGTGCCAGCAGCTTTCCCTCGGGACAGGGGATTATCCACGAGCAGTACTTC.

This chain uses TRBV7-9 with TRBJ2-7, with 9 bases aligning to TRBD2. The V gene's germline CDR1 is SEHNR and CDR2 FQNEAQ (reference sequence). Germline trimming cut 2 bases from V and 1 base from J; bases unmatched to any gene: 3. This CDR3 is 15 amino acids long. CDR3 DNA: TGTGCCAGCAGCTTACTAGCGGGAACATCCTACGAGCAGTACTTC. This encodes CASSLLAGTSYEQYF.

The V gene is TRBV5-1, the J gene TRBJ2-1; TRBD2 matches 9 bases. CDR3 length: 14 amino acids. The germline V gene has CDR1 SGHRS and CDR2 YFSETQ. Unmatched junction bases numbered 6, after V lost 4 bases and J lost 7 bases. The CDR3 sequence is CASSGGLAGNEQFF. The CDR3 region has the DNA TGCGCCAGCAGCGGGGGACTAGCTGGAAATGAGCAGTTCTTC.

This sequence joins TRBV7-8 and TRBJ2-1, with D possibly matching TRBD2 (6 bases). The CDR3 totals 16 residues. The V gene's germline CDR1 is SGHVS and CDR2 FQNEAQ. V lost 5 bases and J lost 2, with 16 bases in between. In DNA, the CDR3 is TGTGCCAGCAGCCTGGGCGGGGACTGGACCTACAATGAGCAGTTCTTC. This gives the protein CASSLGGDWTYNEQFF.

The chain is built from TRBV20-1 and TRBJ2-5; no clear D. The CDR3 is 13 amino acids. Looked up from germline, CDR1 is DFQATT and CDR2 is SNEGSKA (reference sequence). Trimming shortened V by 3 bases and J by 2 bases, and 10 bases separated the two germline ends. Here the CDR3 reads CSASRTAQETQYF. Written as DNA, the CDR3 is TGCAGTGCTAGTAGAACAGCACAAGAGACCCAGTACTTC.

The CDR3 protein is CASSVTGEVRGEQFF. Here the CDR3 DNA reads TGTGCCAGTAGCGTAACAGGGGAGGTTCGCGGTGAGCAGTTCTTC. The chain has TRBV19 and TRBJ2-1, with TRBD1 as a possible D gene (7 bases). Trimming removed 6 bases at V and 9 bases at J, with 21 bases between. There are 15 residues in the CDR3. Germline lookup yields CDR1 LNHDA and CDR2 SQIVND (reference sequence). Combining the CDR3 with reference TRBV19 and TRBJ2-1 gives the whole variable domain DGGITQSPKYLFRKEGQNVTLSCEQNLNHDAMYWYRQDPGQGLRLIYYSQIVNDFQKGDIAEGYSVSREKKESFPLTVTSAQKNPTAFYLCASSVTGEVRGEQFFGPGTRLTVL.

The chain links TRBV25-1 to TRBJ2-1, with no clear D. Trimming pared 3 bases from V and 13 bases from J, leaving 10 bases between. This CDR3 comprises 11 residues. Germline values: CDR1 MGHDK, CDR2 SYGVNS. CDR3 loop: CASSEGYTQFF. CDR3 DNA sequence: TGTGCCAGCAGTGAGGGCTATACACAGTTCTTC.

The gene calls are TRBV29-1 and TRBJ2-6, with D possibly TRBD1 on 6 matching bases. The CDR3 covers 13 residues. Looked up from germline, CDR1 is SQVTM and CDR2 is ANQGSEA. CDR3 in DNA: TGCGGTCACCAGGGGTCTGGGGCCAACGTCCTGACTTTC. Amino acids: CGHQGSGANVLTF.

This rearrangement joins TRBV23-1 to TRBJ2-2; the D gene is possibly TRBD1 (6 bases). TRBV23-1 is known as an ORF, though its function is uncertain. This CDR3 comprises 16 residues. The V end lost 4 bases, the J end lost 3 bases, and 15 bases lay between the germline ends. The CDR3 region has the DNA TGCGCCAGCAGTCCTCGATGGACAGACCACACCGGGGAGCTGTTTTTT. This sequence encodes CASSPRWTDHTGELFF.

The V gene is TRBV4-1, the J gene TRBJ1-2; 7 bases map to TRBD1. Unmatched junction bases numbered 8, after V lost 1 base and J lost 6 bases. The germline gives CDR1 MGHRA, CDR2 YSYEKL. The CDR3 totals 15 residues. The DNA of the CDR3 is TGCGCCAGCAGCCAAGGGCGGGGACAGATCCATGGCTACACCTTC. It translates to CASSQGRGQIHGYTF.

This chain uses TRBV7-8 with TRBJ1-2, with D maybe TRBD1 (5 bases). The V end was cut by 0 bases, the J end by 3 bases, with 8 bases between. Per germline, CDR1 SGHVS and CDR2 FQNEAQ. The length of the CDR3 is 14 residues. The CDR3 DNA reads TGTGCCAGCAGCTTAGCGCAGGGAGACTATGGCTACACCTTC. It translates to CASSLAQGDYGYTF.

This clone was seen only a few times. The chain joins TRBV4-1 to TRBJ1-2; D not resolved. CDR3 size: 16 residues. V was clipped by 0 bases and J by 4 bases, with 15 bases between them. Germline V CDR1 and CDR2: MGHRA, YSYEKL. CDR3 DNA: TGCGCCAGCAGCCAAGAGGAGCGGCCTCTACTCTATGGCTACACCTTC. This sequence encodes CASSQEERPLLYGYTF.

The rearrangement joins TRBV14 to TRBJ2-1, with 13 bases aligning to TRBD2. The CDR3 extends over 16 amino acids. V shed 2 bases and J 7 bases; nucleotides not matched to a gene: 5. Germline-derived CDR1 and CDR2 are SGHDN and FVKESK. CDR3 in amino acids: CASSQRGLAGTNEQFF. The CDR3 nucleotides are TGTGCCAGCAGCCAAAGGGGACTAGCGGGAACTAATGAGCAGTTCTTC. Combining the CDR3 with reference TRBV14 and TRBJ2-1 gives the whole variable domain EAGVTQFPSHSVIEKGQTVTLRCDPISGHDNLYWYRRVMGKEIKFLLHFVKESKQDESGMPNNRFLAERTGGTYSTLKVQPAELEDSGVYFCASSQRGLAGTNEQFFGPGTRLTVL.

The rearrangement links TRBV7-2 to TRBJ1-1; unclear D gene. The CDR3 is made up of 15 amino acids. The germline gives CDR1 SGHTA, CDR2 FQGNSA. V gave up 4 bases and J gave up 0 bases, with 12 bases separating them. The CDR3 DNA reads TGTGCCAGCAGCTCCAACGGGGTCTTGAACACTGAAGCTTTCTTT. Amino acid sequence: CASSSNGVLNTEAFF.

The chain is built from TRBV20-1 and TRBJ2-7; D perhaps matches TRBD2 (5 bases). Trimming took 7 bases from V and 4 from J, leaving 8 bases between them. CDR3 size: 10 residues. Germline CDR1 is DFQATT and CDR2 is SNEGSKA (reference sequence). The CDR3 DNA reads as TGCAGTGGACTATCTTACGAGCAGTACTTC. Its translation: CSGLSYEQYF.

The rearrangement uses TRBV12-3 or TRBV12-4 and TRBJ1-2, with 8 bases fitting TRBD1. The CDR3 contains 13 residues. V lost 6 bases to trimming and J lost 7 bases; unmatched junction nucleotides: 7. The CDR3 spells CASSRTGTGGYTF. As DNA, the CDR3 is TGTGCCAGCAGCCGGACAGGGACAGGTGGCTACACCTTC.

The chain combines TRBV23-1 with TRBJ2-5; 9 positions match TRBD1. TRBV23-1 is an ORF, with its function uncertain. V was pared by 3 bases and J by 2 bases, with 10 bases of the junction left unmatched. This CDR3 has 17 amino acids. CDR3 in DNA: TGCGCCAGCAGTCACCCCAGGACAGGGGCAAAACAAGAGACCCAGTACTTC. Translated, it gives CASSHPRTGAKQETQYF.

V gene TRBV9 combines with J gene TRBJ2-2, with 7 bases lining up with TRBD2. This CDR3 has 19 residues. Trimming cost V 3 bases and J 0 bases; bases outside gene matches: 14. Germline V gene data show CDR1 as SGDLS and CDR2 as YYNGEE. This CDR3 is CASSESLGLPASNTGELFF. The CDR3 nucleotides read TGTGCCAGCAGCGAGAGCTTGGGACTACCGGCTTCGAACACCGGGGAGCTGTTTTTT.

This rearrangement joins TRBV6-5 to TRBJ1-2; the match to TRBD1 covers 7 bases. Trimming cost V 6 bases and J 4 bases; bases outside gene matches: 11. This CDR3 is 15 amino acids long. From germline, CDR1 is MNHEY and CDR2 SVGAGI. Here the CDR3 DNA reads TGTGCCAGCAGCCAGACGACCGGGACAGCCTATGGCTACACCTTC. Its protein product is CASSQTTGTAYGYTF.

This clone appeared once. The CDR3 here is CASSRRTTGTYEQYF. The CDR3 DNA is TGTGCCAGCAGCCGCCGGACGACGGGGACCTACGAGCAGTACTTC. This rearrangement joins TRBV6-2 or TRBV6-3 to TRBJ2-7; possibly TRBD2 for D (5 bases). V was shortened by 6 bases and J by 2 bases, with 17 bases between the two germline ends. CDR1 and CDR2 from the germline V gene are MNHEY and SVGEGT. The CDR3 is made up of 15 amino acids.

About this clone itself: Other DNA variants within this sample encode the same CDR3. The V gene is TRBV7-9, the J gene TRBJ2-3; D uncertain. Germline loops: CDR1 SEHNR, CDR2 FQNEAQ (reference sequence). This CDR3 comprises 13 residues. Trimming shortened V by 0 bases and J by 4 bases, and 5 bases separated the two germline ends. CDR3 coding DNA: TGTGCCAGCAGCTTAGCGGCATCAGATACGCAGTATTTT. It translates to CASSLAASDTQYF.

This clone was seen just once. The same CDR3 arises from other DNA sequences in this sample as well. The chain carries TRBV9 and TRBJ1-3; D is uncertain. Germline CDR1 is SGDLS and CDR2 is YYNGEE. V shed 0 bases and J shed 0 bases, with 4 bases lying between them. This CDR3 is 14 amino acids long. The CDR3 DNA is TGTGCCAGCAGCGTAGAGACCTCTGGAAACACCATATATTTT. Amino acids: CASSVETSGNTIYF. Full variable domain (rest looked up from reference TRBV9 and TRBJ1-3): DSGVTQTPKHLITATGQRVTLRCSPRSGDLSVYWYQQSLDQGLQFLIQYYNGEERAKGNILERFSAQQFPDLHSELNLSSLELGDSALYFCASSVETSGNTIYFGEGSWLTVV.

The chain couples TRBV5-4 to TRBJ2-3; 7 positions agree with TRBD2. The V and J ends lost 6 bases and 3 bases, in that order; junction bases with no gene match: 4. The CDR3 is 13 residues long. Germline CDR1 is SGHNT and CDR2 is YYREEE (reference sequence). The DNA of the CDR3 is TGTGCCAGCATGACTAGCCGAACAGATACGCAGTATTTT. This codes for CASMTSRTDTQYF. The full variable domain, its missing parts supplied by reference TRBV5-4 and TRBJ2-3, is ETGVTQSPTHLIKTRGQQVTLRCSSQSGHNTVSWYQQALGQGPQFIFQYYREEENGRGNFPPRFSGLQFPNYSSELNVNALELDDSALYLCASMTSRTDTQYFGPGTRLTVL.

The CDR3: CASSQDPSPGTGEQYF. The CDR3 nucleotides are TGTGCCAGCAGCCAAGATCCTTCGCCCGGGACAGGGGAGCAGTACTTC. The chain employs TRBV3-1 (or the pseudogene TRBV3-2) and TRBJ2-7; 9 bases fit TRBD1. The germline gives CDR1 LGHDT, CDR2 YNNKEL (reference sequence). Trimming cost V 0 bases and J 7 bases; bases outside gene matches: 10. This CDR3 contains 16 residues.

This rearrangement joins TRBV7-2 to TRBJ2-1; possible D gene TRBD2, 5 bases. The ends were cut back, 0 bases at V and 7 bases at J, with 13 bases in the middle. The CDR3 is 15 amino acids. CDR1 and CDR2 (germline): SGHTA, FQGNSA. In DNA, the CDR3 is TGTGCCAGCAGCTTAGCGGCCCCCCCGGGGAATGAGCAGTTCTTC. Translating gives CASSLAAPPGNEQFF.

This clone is a singleton in its sample. This chain links TRBV7-2 with TRBJ1-5, with D uncertain. CDR1 SGHTA and CDR2 FQGNSA come from the germline V gene. Trimming pared 1 base from V and 9 bases from J, leaving 13 bases between. The CDR3 loop spans 14 amino acids. CDR3 sequence (DNA): TGTGCCAGCAGCTTAGACCCGGCCCTAGGGCCCCAGCATTTT. It translates to CASSLDPALGPQHF.

Regarding this clone: At one end the junction does not follow the germline gene, possibly because of a read error. The chain employs TRBV11-2 and TRBJ2-5, with 8 bases that match TRBD2. Germline V gene sequence: CDR1 SGHAT, CDR2 FQNNGV. The CDR3 length is 14 residues. The CDR3 DNA reads TGTGTCAGCAGCGACCGGACTAGCCCAGAGACCCAGTACTTC. Encoded protein: CVSSDRTSPETQYF.

The chain joins TRBV2 to TRBJ2-7, with D hard to call. The CDR3 covers 13 residues. Germline V gene sequence: CDR1 SNHLY, CDR2 FYNNEI. Between the trimmed V and J ends, which lost 6 bases and 3 bases, there was a span of 12 bases. CDR3 sequence reads: CASRQPRFYEQYF. The CDR3, as DNA: TGTGCCAGCAGACAGCCTCGATTCTACGAGCAGTACTTC.